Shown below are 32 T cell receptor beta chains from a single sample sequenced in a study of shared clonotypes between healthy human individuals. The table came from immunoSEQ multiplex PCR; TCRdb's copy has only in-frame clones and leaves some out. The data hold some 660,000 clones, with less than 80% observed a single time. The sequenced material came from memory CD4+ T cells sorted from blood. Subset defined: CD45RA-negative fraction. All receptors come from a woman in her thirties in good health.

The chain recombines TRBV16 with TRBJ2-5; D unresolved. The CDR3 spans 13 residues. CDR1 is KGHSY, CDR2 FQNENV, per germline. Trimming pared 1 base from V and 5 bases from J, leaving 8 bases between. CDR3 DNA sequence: TGTGCCAGCAGCCAATGGGGTACGGAGACCCAGTACTTC. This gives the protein CASSQWGTETQYF.

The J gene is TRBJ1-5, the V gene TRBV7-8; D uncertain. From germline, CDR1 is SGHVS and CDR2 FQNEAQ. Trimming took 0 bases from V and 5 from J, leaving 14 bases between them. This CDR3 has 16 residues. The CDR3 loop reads CASSLAPPFRYQPQHF. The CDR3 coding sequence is TGTGCCAGCAGCTTAGCGCCCCCGTTTAGATATCAGCCCCAGCATTTT.

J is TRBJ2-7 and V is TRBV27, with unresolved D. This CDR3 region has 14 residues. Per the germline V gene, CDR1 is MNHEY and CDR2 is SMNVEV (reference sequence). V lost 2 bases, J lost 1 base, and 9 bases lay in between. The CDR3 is CASSLAETSYEQYF. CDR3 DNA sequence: TGTGCCAGCAGTTTAGCGGAGACATCCTACGAGCAGTACTTC.

Written as DNA, the CDR3 is TGTGCCACCTCAGGACAGGGAGAGACCCAGTACTTC. This sequence encodes CATSGQGETQYF. The rearrangement joins TRBV10-3 to TRBJ2-5, with TRBD1 identical over 8 bases. There are 12 residues in the CDR3. Unmatched junction bases numbered 5, after V lost 10 bases and J lost 4 bases. The V gene's germline CDR1 is ENHRY and CDR2 SYGVKD.

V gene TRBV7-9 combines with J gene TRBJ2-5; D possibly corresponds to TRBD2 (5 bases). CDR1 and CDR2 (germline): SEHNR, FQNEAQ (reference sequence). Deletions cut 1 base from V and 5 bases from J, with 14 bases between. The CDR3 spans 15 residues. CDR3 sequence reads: CASSLERGLGETQYF. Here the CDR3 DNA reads TGTGCCAGCAGCTTAGAAAGAGGGTTAGGGGAGACCCAGTACTTC.

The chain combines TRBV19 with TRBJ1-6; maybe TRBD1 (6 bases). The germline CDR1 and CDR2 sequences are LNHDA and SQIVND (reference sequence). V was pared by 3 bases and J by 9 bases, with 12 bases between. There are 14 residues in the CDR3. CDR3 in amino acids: CASSISTGSSPLHF. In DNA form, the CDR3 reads TGTGCCAGTAGTATCTCCACAGGGTCTTCACCCCTCCACTTT.

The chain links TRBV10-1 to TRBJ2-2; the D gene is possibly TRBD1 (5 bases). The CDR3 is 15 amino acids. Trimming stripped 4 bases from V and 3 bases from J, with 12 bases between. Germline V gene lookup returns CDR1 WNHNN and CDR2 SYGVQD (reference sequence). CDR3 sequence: CASSGFRVDTGELFF. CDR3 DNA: TGCGCCAGCAGTGGATTCAGGGTTGACACCGGGGAGCTGTTTTTT.

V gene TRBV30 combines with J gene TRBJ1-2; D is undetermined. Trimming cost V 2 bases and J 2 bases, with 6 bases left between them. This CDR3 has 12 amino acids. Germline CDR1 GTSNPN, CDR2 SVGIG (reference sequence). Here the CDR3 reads CAWSTQNYGYTF. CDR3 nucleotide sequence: TGTGCCTGGAGTACACAGAACTATGGCTACACCTTC.

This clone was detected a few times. Here the CDR3 DNA reads TGTGCCAGCACTCTTTCCGGCCAAGAGACCCAGTACTTC. This translates into CASTLSGQETQYF. V and J are TRBV2 and TRBJ2-5; D remains unclear. Trimming cost V 7 bases and J 1 base, with 10 bases left between them. The CDR3 totals 13 residues. CDR1 and CDR2 from the germline V gene are SNHLY and FYNNEI. Drawing the rest from reference TRBV2 and TRBJ2-5, the complete variable domain is EPEVTQTPSHQVTQMGQEVILRCVPISNHLYFYWYRQILGQKVEFLVSFYNNEISEKSEIFDDQFSVERPDGSNFTLKIRSTKLEDSAMYFCASTLSGQETQYFGPGTRLLVL.

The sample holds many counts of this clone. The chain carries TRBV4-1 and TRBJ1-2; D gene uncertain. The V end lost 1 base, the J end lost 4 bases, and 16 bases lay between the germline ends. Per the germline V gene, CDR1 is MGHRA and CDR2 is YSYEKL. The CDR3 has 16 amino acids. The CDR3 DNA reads TGCGCCAGCAGCCAAGTGGTCGGCCAGAGACCCTATGGCTACACCTTC. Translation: CASSQVVGQRPYGYTF.

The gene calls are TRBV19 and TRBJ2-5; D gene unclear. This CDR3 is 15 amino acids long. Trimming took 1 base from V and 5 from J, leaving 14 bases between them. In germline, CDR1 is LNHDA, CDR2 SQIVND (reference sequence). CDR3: CASSIGESGVETQYF. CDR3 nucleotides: TGTGCCAGTAGTATAGGTGAGAGTGGTGTGGAGACCCAGTACTTC.

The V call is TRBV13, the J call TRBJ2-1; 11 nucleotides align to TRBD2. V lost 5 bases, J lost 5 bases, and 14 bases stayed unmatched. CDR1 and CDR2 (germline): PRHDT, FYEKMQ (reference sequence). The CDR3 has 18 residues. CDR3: CASSRRPRLAGGDNEQFF. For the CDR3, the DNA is TGTGCCAGCAGCCGTCGGCCGCGGCTAGCGGGAGGTGACAATGAGCAGTTCTTC.

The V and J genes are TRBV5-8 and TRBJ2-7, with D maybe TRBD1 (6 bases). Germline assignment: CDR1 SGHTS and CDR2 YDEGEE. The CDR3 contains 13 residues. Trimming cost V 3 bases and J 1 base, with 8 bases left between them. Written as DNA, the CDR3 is TGTGCCAGCAGCTCCGGACAGTCCTACGAGCAGTACTTC. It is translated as CASSSGQSYEQYF.

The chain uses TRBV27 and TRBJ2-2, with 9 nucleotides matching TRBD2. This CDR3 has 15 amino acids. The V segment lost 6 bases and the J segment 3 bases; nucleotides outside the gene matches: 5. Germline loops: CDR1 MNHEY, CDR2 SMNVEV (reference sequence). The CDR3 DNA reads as TGTGCCAGCAGATTGAGCGGGAGGTACACCGGGGAGCTGTTTTTT. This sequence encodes CASRLSGRYTGELFF.

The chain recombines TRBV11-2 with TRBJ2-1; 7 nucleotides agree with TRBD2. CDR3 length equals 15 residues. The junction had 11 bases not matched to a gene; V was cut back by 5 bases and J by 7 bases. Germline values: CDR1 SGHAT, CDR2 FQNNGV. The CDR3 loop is CASSPVERGANEQFF. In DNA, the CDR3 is TGTGCCAGCAGCCCTGTGGAGCGGGGAGCAAATGAGCAGTTCTTC.

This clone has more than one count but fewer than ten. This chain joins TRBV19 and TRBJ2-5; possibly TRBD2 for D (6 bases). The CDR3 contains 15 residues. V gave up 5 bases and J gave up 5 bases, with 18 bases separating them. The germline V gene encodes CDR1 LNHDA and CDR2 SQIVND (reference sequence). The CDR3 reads CASSPRGVTRETQYF. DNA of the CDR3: TGTGCCAGTAGTCCTCGCGGGGTCACGAGGGAGACCCAGTACTTC.

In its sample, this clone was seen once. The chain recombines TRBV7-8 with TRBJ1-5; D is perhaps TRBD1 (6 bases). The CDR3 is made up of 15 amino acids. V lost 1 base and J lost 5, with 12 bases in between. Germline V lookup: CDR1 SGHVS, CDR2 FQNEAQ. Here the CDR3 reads CASSLEWTEYQPQHF. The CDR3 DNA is TGTGCCAGCAGCTTAGAGTGGACAGAGTATCAGCCCCAGCATTTT.

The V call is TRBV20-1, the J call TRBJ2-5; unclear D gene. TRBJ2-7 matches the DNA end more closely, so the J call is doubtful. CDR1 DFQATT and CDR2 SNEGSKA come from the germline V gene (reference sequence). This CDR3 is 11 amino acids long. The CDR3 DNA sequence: TGCAGTGCGACGGCCGCGTACGAGCAGTACTTC. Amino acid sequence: CSATAAYEQYF.

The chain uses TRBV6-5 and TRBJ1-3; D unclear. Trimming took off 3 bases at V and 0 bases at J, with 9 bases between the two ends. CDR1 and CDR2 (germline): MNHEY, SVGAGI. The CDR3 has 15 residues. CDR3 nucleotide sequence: TGTGCCAGCAGTTATAGTCAGCTCTCTGGAAACACCATATATTTT. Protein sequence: CASSYSQLSGNTIYF.

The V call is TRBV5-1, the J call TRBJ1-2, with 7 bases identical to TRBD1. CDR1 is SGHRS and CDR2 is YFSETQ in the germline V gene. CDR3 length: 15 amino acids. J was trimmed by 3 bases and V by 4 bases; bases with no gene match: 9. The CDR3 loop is CASSIRGRRDYGYTF. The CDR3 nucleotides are TGCGCCAGCAGCATAAGGGGGCGCAGGGACTATGGCTACACCTTC.

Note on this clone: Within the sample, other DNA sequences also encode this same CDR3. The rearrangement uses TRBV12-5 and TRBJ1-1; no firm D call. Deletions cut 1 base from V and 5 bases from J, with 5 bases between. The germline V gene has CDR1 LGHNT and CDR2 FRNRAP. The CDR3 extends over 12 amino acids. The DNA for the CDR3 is TGTGCTAGTGGTTTGGAAACTACTGAAGCTTTCTTT. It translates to CASGLETTEAFF.

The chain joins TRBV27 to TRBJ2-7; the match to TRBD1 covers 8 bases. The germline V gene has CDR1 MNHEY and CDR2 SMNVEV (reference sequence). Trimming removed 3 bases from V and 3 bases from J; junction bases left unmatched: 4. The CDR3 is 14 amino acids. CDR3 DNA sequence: TGTGCCAGCAGTTTCGACAGGGGCCACTACGAGCAGTACTTC. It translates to CASSFDRGHYEQYF.

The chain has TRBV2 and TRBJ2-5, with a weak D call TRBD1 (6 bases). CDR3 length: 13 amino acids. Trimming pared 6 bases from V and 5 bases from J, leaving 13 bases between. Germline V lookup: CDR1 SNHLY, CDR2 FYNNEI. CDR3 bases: TGTGCCAGCAGCACAGGGTCCGGGGAGACCCAGTACTTC. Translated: CASSTGSGETQYF.

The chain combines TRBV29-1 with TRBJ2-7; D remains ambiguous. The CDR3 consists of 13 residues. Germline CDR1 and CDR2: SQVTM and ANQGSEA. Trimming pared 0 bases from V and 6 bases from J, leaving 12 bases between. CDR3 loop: CSVEDDTSPEQYF. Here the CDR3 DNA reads TGCAGCGTTGAAGATGATACCTCCCCCGAGCAGTACTTC.

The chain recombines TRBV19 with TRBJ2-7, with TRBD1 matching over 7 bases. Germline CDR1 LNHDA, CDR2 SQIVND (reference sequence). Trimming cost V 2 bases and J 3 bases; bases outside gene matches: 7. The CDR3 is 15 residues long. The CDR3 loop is CASSINRGPVYEQYF. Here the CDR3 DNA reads TGTGCCAGTAGTATAAACAGGGGACCCGTCTACGAGCAGTACTTC.

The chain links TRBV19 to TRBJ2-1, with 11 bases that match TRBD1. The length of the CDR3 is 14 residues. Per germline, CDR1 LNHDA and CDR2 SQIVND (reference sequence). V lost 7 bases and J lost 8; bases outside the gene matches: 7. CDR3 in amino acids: CASTRTGGRYEQFF. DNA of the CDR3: TGTGCCAGTACCCGGACAGGGGGCCGTTATGAGCAGTTCTTC.

CDR3 DNA sequence: TGTGCCAGCAGCCAAGCCTTTATCTCGGCGGGACGGGGGGATACGCAGTATTTT. It specifies CASSQAFISAGRGDTQYF. This chain connects TRBV14 to TRBJ2-3, with D maybe TRBD2 (6 bases). The CDR3 sequence is 18 residues long. CDR1 and CDR2 from the germline V gene are SGHDN and FVKESK. V was shortened by 1 base and J by 6 bases, with 23 bases between the two germline ends.

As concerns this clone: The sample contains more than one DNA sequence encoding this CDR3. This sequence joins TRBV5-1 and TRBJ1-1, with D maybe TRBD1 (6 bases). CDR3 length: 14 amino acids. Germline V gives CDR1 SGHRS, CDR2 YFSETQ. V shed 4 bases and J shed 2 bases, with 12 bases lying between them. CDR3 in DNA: TGCGCCAGCAGCCCGGGACAACCAAACACTGAAGCTTTCTTT. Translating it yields CASSPGQPNTEAFF.

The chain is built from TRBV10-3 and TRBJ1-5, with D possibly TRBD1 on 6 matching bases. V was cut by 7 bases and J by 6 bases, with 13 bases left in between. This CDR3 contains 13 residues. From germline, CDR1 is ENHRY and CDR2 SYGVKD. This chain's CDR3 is CAITAGESQPQHF. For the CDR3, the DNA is TGTGCCATCACCGCAGGGGAGAGTCAGCCCCAGCATTTT.

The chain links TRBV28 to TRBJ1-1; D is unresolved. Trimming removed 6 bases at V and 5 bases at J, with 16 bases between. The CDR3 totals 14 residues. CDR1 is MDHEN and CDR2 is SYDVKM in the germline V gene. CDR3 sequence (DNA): TGTGCCAGCAGGTATATTGGGGTTGGGACTGAAGCTTTCTTT. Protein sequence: CASRYIGVGTEAFF.

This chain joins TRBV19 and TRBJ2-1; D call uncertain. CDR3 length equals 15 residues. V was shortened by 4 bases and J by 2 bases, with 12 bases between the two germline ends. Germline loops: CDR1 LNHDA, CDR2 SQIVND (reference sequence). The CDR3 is CASSTRLAPYNEQFF. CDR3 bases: TGTGCCAGTAGTACTCGTCTTGCCCCCTACAATGAGCAGTTCTTC.

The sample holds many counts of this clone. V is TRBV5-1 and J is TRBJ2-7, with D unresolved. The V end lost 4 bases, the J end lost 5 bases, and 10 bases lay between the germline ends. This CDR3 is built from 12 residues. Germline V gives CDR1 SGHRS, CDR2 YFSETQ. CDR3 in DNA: TGCGCCAGCAGCAGGGATCGGCACGAGCAGTACTTC. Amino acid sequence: CASSRDRHEQYF.